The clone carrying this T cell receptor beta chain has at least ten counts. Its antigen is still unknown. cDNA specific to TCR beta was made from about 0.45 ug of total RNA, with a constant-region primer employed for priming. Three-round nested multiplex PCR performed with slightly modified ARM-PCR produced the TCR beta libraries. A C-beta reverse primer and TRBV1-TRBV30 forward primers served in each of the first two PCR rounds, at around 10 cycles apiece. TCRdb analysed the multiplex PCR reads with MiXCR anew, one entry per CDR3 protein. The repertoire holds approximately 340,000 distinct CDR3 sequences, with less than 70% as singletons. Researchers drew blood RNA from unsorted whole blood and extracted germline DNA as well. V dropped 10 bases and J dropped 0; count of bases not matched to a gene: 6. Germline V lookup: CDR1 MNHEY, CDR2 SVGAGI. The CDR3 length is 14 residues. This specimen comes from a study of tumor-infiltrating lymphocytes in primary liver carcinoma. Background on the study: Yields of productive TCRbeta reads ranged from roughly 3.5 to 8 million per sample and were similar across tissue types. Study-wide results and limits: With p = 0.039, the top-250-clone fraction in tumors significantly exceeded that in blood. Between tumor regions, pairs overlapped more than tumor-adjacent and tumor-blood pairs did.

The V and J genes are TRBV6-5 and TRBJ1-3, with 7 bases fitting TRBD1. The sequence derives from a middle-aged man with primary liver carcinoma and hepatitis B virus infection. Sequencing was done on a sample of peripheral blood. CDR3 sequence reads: CATRGTRSGNTIYF. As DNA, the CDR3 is TGTGCCACCAGGGGGACTCGCTCTGGAAACACCATATATTTT.